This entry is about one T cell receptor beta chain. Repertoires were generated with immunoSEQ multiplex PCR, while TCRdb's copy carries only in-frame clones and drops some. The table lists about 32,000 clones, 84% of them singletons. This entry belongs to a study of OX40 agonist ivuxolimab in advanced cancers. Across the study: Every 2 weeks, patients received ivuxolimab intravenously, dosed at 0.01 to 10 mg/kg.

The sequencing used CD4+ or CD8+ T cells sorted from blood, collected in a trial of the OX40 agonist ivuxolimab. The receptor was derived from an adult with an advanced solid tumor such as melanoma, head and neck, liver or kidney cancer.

CDR3 protein: CASSLAGGSGYGYTF. Written as DNA, the CDR3 is TGCGCCAGCAGCTTGGCAGGGGGCTCAGGCTATGGCTACACCTTC. V usage is TRBV5-1 and J usage is TRBJ1-2, with 8 bases matching TRBD1. This CDR3 has 15 amino acids. Germline CDR1 reads SGHRS; CDR2 reads YFSETQ. Germline trimming cut 0 bases from V and 4 bases from J; bases unmatched to any gene: 5.